This is a list of T cell receptor beta chains from one sample in a study of shared clonotypes between healthy human individuals. The assay was immunoSEQ multiplex PCR, and TCRdb's table has in-frame clones only and misses some. In the table there are around 2,000,000 clones, about 92% of which are singletons. The specimen was naive CD8+ T cells from PBMCs. The receptors come from a man younger than 35 in good health. Some clones in this sample may be carry-over from other donors' samples. CDR3s include the opening cysteine and the closing phenylalanine or tryptophan. Each record gives: J gene, D gene, clone size, V gene, CDR3 DNA, CDR3 protein. A D gene is named only where the DNA matches it firmly. Only some rows state a clone size, as once, few, many or a class for expanded clones.

TRBJ2-7	NA	NA	TRBV11-2	TGTGCCAGCAGCTTAGATCGTCCCGAGCAGTACTTC	CASSLDRPEQYF
TRBJ1-5	NA	few	TRBV28	TGTGCCAGCAGTCCCGGGACTGGCAATCAGCCCCAGCATTTT	CASSPGTGNQPQHF
TRBJ1-1	NA	few	TRBV18	TGTGCCAGCTCACCAACGGAGGGGGTCGGCACTGAAGCTTTCTTT	CASSPTEGVGTEAFF
TRBJ2-1	NA	NA	TRBV27	TGTGCCAGCACCCTGGGACGGGAGCAGTTCTTC	CASTLGREQFF
TRBJ2-1	TRBD2	NA	TRBV27	TGTGCCAGCAGTTTAATTGCTGGACTAGTAAGCAATGAGCAGTTCTTC	CASSLIAGLVSNEQFF
TRBJ1-1	TRBD1	few	TRBV29-1	TGCAGCGTCTGGACAGGGGGCGAGGACACTGAAGCTTTCTTT	CSVWTGGEDTEAFF
TRBJ2-7	NA	NA	TRBV5-1	TGCGCCAGCAGGACCCCTGACCACTACGAGCAGTACTTC	CASRTPDHYEQYF
TRBJ1-3	NA	once	TRBV27	TGTGCCAGCAGTCCCGGAATAGGAAACACCATATATTTT	CASSPGIGNTIYF
TRBJ2-2	NA	NA	TRBV7-9	TGTGCCAGCAGTTCGTGGCGTGGCACCGGGGAGCTGTTTTTT	CASSSWRGTGELFF
TRBJ2-7	NA	once	TRBV5-5	TGTGCCAGCAGCCTGACGACAGGAACTATCTCCTACGAGCAGTACTTC	CASSLTTGTISYEQYF
TRBJ2-7	TRBD1	NA	TRBV27	TGTGCCAGCAGTTTTAATCCAGGGGGCCCCACCTACGAGCAGTACTTC	CASSFNPGGPTYEQYF
TRBJ2-3	NA	NA	TRBV28	TGTGCCAGCAGTTTGGGTGGGCGGCGCACAGATACGCAGTATTTT	CASSLGGRRTDTQYF
TRBJ2-1	NA	NA	TRBV19	TGTGCCAGTAGTATCTGGACCCACAAGGCCTACAATGAGCAGTTCTTC	CASSIWTHKAYNEQFF
TRBJ2-1	NA	NA	TRBV9	TGTGCCAGCAGCGTATCAGGGACCAATGAGCAGTTCTTC	CASSVSGTNEQFF
TRBJ2-7	TRBD2	NA	TRBV28	TGTGCCAGCAGTCCCGAAGCGGGAGGGCCCATCCACGAGCAGTACTTC	CASSPEAGGPIHEQYF
TRBJ2-3	NA	NA	TRBV7-3	TGTGCCAGCAGCTTACGAGTTTCTGGGCTAGGGACGCAGTATTTT	CASSLRVSGLGTQYF
TRBJ2-2	NA	NA	TRBV11-3	TGTGCCAGCAGCCGCCGGACAGCCGTTGAGGGCCTCGGGGAGCTGTTTTTT	CASSRRTAVEGLGELFF
TRBJ2-7	NA	NA	TRBV2	TGTGCCAGCAGTGACAGGGGCGAATACGAGCAGTACTTC	CASSDRGEYEQYF
TRBJ2-5	NA	NA	TRBV5-6	TGTGCCAGCAGCCGAGGGGGGTACCAAGAGACCCAGTACTTC	CASSRGGYQETQYF
TRBJ1-1	NA	NA	TRBV6-1	TGTGCCAGCAGTGAACGGCTGGTCGGCAGGGGTCTGTACCCGAACACTGAAGCTTTCTTT	CASSERLVGRGLYPNTEAFF
TRBJ1-1	NA	NA	TRBV27	TGTGCCAGCAGTACACGCACAGAGAACACTGAAGCTTTCTTT	CASSTRTENTEAFF
TRBJ2-5	TRBD2	NA	TRBV28	TGTGCCAGCAGTACCGCTAGCGGACAAGAGACCCAGTACTTC	CASSTASGQETQYF
TRBJ2-7	NA	NA	TRBV7-9	TGTGCCAGCAGCCCCAGCGGGCTTGTCTCCTACGAGCAGTACTTC	CASSPSGLVSYEQYF
TRBJ2-2	NA	NA	TRBV4-1	TGCGCCAGCAGCCAAGATCAGGGCGGGGAGCTGTTTTTT	CASSQDQGGELFF
TRBJ2-7	TRBD1	NA	TRBV5-1	TGCGCCAGCAGCTTGGGCCCCAGTGGACAGGTTGCCCACGAGCAGTACTTC	CASSLGPSGQVAHEQYF
TRBJ2-3	NA	NA	TRBV19	TGTGCCAGTAGTATAGATATTGGGATCACAGATACGCAGTATTTT	CASSIDIGITDTQYF
TRBJ2-7	NA	NA	TRBV5-6	TGTGCCAGCAGCCAGGGATACGAGCAGTACTTC	CASSQGYEQYF
TRBJ1-1	NA	NA	TRBV7-2	TGTGCCAGCAGCTTGTCCTACAGCCTTGGCCCTGAAGCTTTCTTT	CASSLSYSLGPEAFF
TRBJ1-1	NA	NA	TRBV1	TGCACCAGCAGCCAAGCCCGGGACAGGACCTCCTTGAACACTGAAGCTTTCTTT	CTSSQARDRTSLNTEAFF
TRBJ2-1	NA	NA	TRBV5-6	TGTGCCAGCAGCTTGTCAGGAGGGGGCTACTACAATGAGCAGTTCTTC	CASSLSGGGYYNEQFF
TRBJ2-1	NA	NA	TRBV9	TGTGCCAGCAGCGTAGCCGGAGGGGACTACAATGAGCAGTTCTTC	CASSVAGGDYNEQFF
TRBJ2-3	TRBD1	NA	TRBV28	TGTGCCAGCAGTCTTGACAGGGAAGTAACAGATACGCAGTATTTT	CASSLDREVTDTQYF
TRBJ2-7	NA	NA	TRBV27	TGTGCCAGCAGTTACCTACTAGGCCACGAGCAGTACTTC	CASSYLLGHEQYF
TRBJ1-1	TRBD1	NA	TRBV7-9	TGTGCCAGCAGCTCAGGACAGGGCGCCCGATCTGAAGCTTTCTTT	CASSSGQGARSEAFF
TRBJ1-2	TRBD1	NA	TRBV29-1	TGCAGCGTTCAAATACCGGACAGGGGCTATGGCTACACCTTC	CSVQIPDRGYGYTF
TRBJ2-7	TRBD1	NA	TRBV11-2	TGTGCCAGCAGCTTAGAGTATCAGGGACAGGGATACTCCTACGAGCAGTACTTC	CASSLEYQGQGYSYEQYF
TRBJ1-1	NA	NA	TRBV5-1	TGCGCCAGCAGCTTGGGGGCAGGGTCTGAAGCTTTCTTT	CASSLGAGSEAFF
TRBJ2-3	TRBD2	NA	TRBV7-9	TGTGCCAGCAGCCCTACGGGTAGCGGGGTCACAGATACGCAGTATTTT	CASSPTGSGVTDTQYF
TRBJ2-7	NA	NA	TRBV10-3	TGTGCCATCAGTGAGATCGACGACGGTAAGGACGAGCAGTACTTC	CAISEIDDGKDEQYF
TRBJ2-5	TRBD1	NA	TRBV27	TGTGCCAGCAGTACAACAGGGGGCTCAGAGACCCAGTACTTC	CASSTTGGSETQYF
TRBJ2-1	TRBD1	NA	TRBV4-1	TGCGCCAGCAGCCGAGCGGGACAGGGGAGCTACAATGAGCAGTTCTTC	CASSRAGQGSYNEQFF
TRBJ2-7	NA	NA	TRBV4-1	TGCGCCAGCAGCCTCAGGGCCCAGGCCTACGAGCAGTACTTC	CASSLRAQAYEQYF
TRBJ2-7	NA	NA	TRBV21-1	TGTGCCAGCAGCAAATCGACTAGCGGGGCCTACGAGCAGTACTTC	CASSKSTSGAYEQYF
TRBJ2-1	NA	NA	TRBV30	TGTGCCTGGAGTGGCCCGAGAGATGAGCAGTTCTTC	CAWSGPRDEQFF
TRBJ2-3	NA	NA	TRBV7-9	TGTGCCAGCAGATCATCCCGTACCCACACAGATACGCAGTATTTT	CASRSSRTHTDTQYF
TRBJ2-7	NA	NA	TRBV29-1	TGCAGCGTCGTACAGGGTAACCACGAGCAGTACTTC	CSVVQGNHEQYF
TRBJ1-1	NA	few	TRBV7-7	TGTGCCAGCAGCGCGGCAGGACCGACTACTTTCTTT	CASSAAGPTTFF
TRBJ1-1	NA	few	TRBV28	TGTGCCAGCAGGCCAAAGATGAACACTGAAGCTTTCTTT	CASRPKMNTEAFF
TRBJ2-7	TRBD1	NA	TRBV2	TGTGCCAGCAGGGCCCGGGACAGCGGCTACGAGCAGTACTTC	CASRARDSGYEQYF
TRBJ2-1	NA	NA	TRBV29-1	TGCAGCGCGCCGCCCCGCGGAGTATCCTACGATGAGCAGTTCTTC	CSAPPRGVSYDEQFF